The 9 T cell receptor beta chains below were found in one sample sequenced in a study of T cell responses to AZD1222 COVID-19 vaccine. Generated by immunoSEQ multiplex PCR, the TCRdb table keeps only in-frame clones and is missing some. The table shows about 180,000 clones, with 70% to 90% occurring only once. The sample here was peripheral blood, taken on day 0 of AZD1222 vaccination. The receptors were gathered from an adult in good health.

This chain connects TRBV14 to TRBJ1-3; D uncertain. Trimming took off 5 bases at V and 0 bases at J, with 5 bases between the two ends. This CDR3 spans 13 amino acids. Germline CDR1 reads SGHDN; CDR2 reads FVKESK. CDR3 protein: CASSSNSGNTIYF. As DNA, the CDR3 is TGTGCCAGCAGCTCCAACTCTGGAAACACCATATATTTT.

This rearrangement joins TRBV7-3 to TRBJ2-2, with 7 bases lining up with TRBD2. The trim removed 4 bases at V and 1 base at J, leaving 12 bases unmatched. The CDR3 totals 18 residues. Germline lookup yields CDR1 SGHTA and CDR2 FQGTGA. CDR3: CASSSAAVGRLNTGELFF. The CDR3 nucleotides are TGTGCCAGCAGCTCGGCGGCCGTCGGGAGGTTGAACACCGGGGAGCTGTTTTTT. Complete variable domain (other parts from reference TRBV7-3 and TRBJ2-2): GAGVSQTPSNKVTEKGKYVELRCDPISGHTALYWYRQSLGQGPEFLIYFQGTGAADDSGLPNDRFFAVRPEGSVSTLKIQRTERGDSAVYLCASSSAAVGRLNTGELFFGEGSRLTVL.

CDR3 sequence: CASSSRASHEQYF. The CDR3, as DNA: TGTGCCAGCAGCAGCAGGGCCAGCCACGAGCAGTACTTC. The chain employs TRBV3-1 (or the pseudogene TRBV3-2) and TRBJ2-7, with TRBD1 as a possible D gene (5 bases). Germline V gives CDR1 LGHDT, CDR2 YNNKEL (reference sequence). The CDR3 has 13 amino acids. V was clipped by 5 bases and J by 5 bases, with 13 bases between them.

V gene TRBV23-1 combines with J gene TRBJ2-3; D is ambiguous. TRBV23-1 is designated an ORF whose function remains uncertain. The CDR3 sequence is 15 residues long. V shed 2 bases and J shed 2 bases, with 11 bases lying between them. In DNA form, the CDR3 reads TGCGCCAGCAGTCAAGATGGGAAGGTCACAGATACGCAGTATTTT. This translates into CASSQDGKVTDTQYF.

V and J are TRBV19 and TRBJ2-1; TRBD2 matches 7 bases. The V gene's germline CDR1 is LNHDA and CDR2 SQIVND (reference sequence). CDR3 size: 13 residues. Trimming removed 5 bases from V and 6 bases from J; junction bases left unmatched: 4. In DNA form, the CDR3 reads TGTGCCAGTAGTGGGGCGGGAGTCAATGAGCAGTTCTTC. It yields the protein CASSGAGVNEQFF.

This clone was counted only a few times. CDR3 protein: CASSFQRLAGGLEQYF. CDR3 coding DNA: TGTGCCAGCAGCTTTCAACGACTAGCGGGAGGGCTCGAGCAGTACTTC. This sequence joins TRBV7-2 and TRBJ2-7, with TRBD2 matching over 14 bases. CDR3 length: 16 residues. V lost 3 bases, J lost 6 bases, and 7 bases stayed unmatched. Germline V lookup: CDR1 SGHTA, CDR2 FQGNSA.

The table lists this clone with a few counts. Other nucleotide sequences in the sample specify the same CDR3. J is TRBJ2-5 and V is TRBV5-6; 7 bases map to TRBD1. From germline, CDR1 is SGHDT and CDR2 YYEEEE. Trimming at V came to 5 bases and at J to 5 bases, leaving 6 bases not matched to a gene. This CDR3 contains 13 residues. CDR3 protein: CASSPTGWETQYF. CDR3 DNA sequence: TGTGCCAGCAGTCCGACAGGGTGGGAGACCCAGTACTTC.

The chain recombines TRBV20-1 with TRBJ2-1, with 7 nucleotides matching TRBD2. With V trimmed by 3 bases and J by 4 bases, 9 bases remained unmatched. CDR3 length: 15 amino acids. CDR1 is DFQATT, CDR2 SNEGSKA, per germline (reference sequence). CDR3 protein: CSASQGGSSYNEQFF. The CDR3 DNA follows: TGCAGTGCTAGTCAGGGCGGGAGTTCTTACAATGAGCAGTTCTTC.

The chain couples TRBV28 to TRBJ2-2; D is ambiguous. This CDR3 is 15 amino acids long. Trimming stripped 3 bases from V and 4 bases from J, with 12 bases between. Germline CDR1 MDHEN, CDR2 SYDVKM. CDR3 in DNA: TGTGCCAGCAGTTTCGGACGGTGGTTCACCGGGGAGCTGTTTTTT. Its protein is CASSFGRWFTGELFF.